This TCR beta chain was sequenced for a study of blood T cells in healthy people across ages. Looking at the study overall: The capture of about one barcoded beta molecule per two T cells was achieved by template switching. Overall study findings and caveats: Higher diversity and more naive CD4+ cells were features of long-lived donors, compared to aged donors.

A remark on this clonotype: Its antigen is undetermined. This could be a read error, since a much larger clone is one nucleotide away. The missing conserved phenylalanine or tryptophan at the end of this CDR3 makes a read error likely.

Through a sample-barcoded 5' primer and a J-beta primer mix, a second PCR was run for roughly 7 to 11 cycles. TCRdb reprocessed the 5' RACE reads with MiXCR, giving one entry per CDR3 protein. The sample contains hundreds of thousands of distinct CDR3 sequences, less than 25% of which appear only once. CDR3 length equals 14 residues. Trimming removed 5 bases from V and 5 bases from J; junction bases left unmatched: 8. The germline CDR1 and CDR2 sequences are DFQATT and SNEGSKA (reference sequence). The data also belong to a second study, concerning T cells of mothers and their children.

V is TRBV20-1 and J is TRBJ2-5; 10 nucleotides align to TRBD1. Sequenced: blood. The receptor comes from a boy aged 5-17 years in good health. The CDR3: CSARTGQGTETQYL. The CDR3 bases are TGCAGTGCTCGCACGGGACAGGGGACGGAGACCCAGTACCTC.